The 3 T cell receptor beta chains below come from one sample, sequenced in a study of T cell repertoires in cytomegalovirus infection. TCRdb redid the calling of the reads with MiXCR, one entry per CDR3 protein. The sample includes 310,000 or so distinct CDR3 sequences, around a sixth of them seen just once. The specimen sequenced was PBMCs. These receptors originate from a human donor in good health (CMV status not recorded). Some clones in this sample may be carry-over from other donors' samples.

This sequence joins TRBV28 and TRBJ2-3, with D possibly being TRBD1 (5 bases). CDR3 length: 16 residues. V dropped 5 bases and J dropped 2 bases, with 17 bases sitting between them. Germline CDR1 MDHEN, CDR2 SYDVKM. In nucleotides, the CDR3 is TGTGCCAGCAGTAGGGGATTAGACCTTAACACAGATACGCAGTATTTT. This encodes CASSRGLDLNTDTQYF.

The CDR3 spells CASSLWGTGNTEAFF. In DNA form, the CDR3 reads TGTGCCAGCAGTTTATGGGGAACGGGGAACACTGAAGCTTTCTTT. The chain couples TRBV28 to TRBJ1-1; D unclear. Germline V gene data show CDR1 as MDHEN and CDR2 as SYDVKM. Trimming cost V 0 bases and J 1 base, with 9 bases left between them. The CDR3 extends over 15 amino acids. Full variable domain (rest looked up from reference TRBV28 and TRBJ1-1): DVKVTQSSRYLVKRTGEKVFLECVQDMDHENMFWYRQDPGLGLRLIYFSYDVKMKEKGDIPEGYSVSREKKERFSLILESASTNQTSMYLCASSLWGTGNTEAFFGQGTRLTVV.

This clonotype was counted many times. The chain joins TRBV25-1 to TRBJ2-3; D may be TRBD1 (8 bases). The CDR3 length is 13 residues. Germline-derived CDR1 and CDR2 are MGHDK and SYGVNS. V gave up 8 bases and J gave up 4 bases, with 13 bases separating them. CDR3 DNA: TGTGCCAGCCATACAGGGGGGGCAGATACGCAGTATTTT. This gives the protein CASHTGGADTQYF.